This T cell receptor beta chain was observed in a study of control samples from healthy donors and cancer patients. Clones were read by immunoSEQ multiplex PCR, and TCRdb kept only the in-frame ones, dropping some. The table includes 150,000 to 200,000 clones, 88% detected once. The origin of this receptor is a young man in good health. Material for sequencing was blood.

CDR3 residues: CASSVAGELFF. CDR3 DNA sequence: TGTGCCAGCAGTGTAGCCGGGGAGCTGTTTTTT. The V call is TRBV25-1, the J call TRBJ2-2; D unclear. The CDR3 is made up of 11 amino acids. CDR1 is MGHDK and CDR2 is SYGVNS in the germline V gene. V was cut by 4 bases and J by 6 bases, with 3 bases left in between.